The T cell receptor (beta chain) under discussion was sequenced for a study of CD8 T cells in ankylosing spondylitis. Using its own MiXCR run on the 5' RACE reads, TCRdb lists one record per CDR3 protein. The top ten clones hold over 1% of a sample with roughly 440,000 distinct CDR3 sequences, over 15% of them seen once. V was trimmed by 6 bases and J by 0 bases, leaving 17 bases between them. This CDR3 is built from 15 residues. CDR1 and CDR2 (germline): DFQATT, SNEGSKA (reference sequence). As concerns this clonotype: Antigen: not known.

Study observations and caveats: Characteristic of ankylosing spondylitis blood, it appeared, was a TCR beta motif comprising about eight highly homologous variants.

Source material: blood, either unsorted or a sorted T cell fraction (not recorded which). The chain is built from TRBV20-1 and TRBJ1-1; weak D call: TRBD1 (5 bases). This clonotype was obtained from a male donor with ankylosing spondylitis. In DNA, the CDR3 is TGCAGTGCGACATCGGGTGGGGCCCTGAACACTGAAGCTTTCTTT. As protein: CSATSGGALNTEAFF.